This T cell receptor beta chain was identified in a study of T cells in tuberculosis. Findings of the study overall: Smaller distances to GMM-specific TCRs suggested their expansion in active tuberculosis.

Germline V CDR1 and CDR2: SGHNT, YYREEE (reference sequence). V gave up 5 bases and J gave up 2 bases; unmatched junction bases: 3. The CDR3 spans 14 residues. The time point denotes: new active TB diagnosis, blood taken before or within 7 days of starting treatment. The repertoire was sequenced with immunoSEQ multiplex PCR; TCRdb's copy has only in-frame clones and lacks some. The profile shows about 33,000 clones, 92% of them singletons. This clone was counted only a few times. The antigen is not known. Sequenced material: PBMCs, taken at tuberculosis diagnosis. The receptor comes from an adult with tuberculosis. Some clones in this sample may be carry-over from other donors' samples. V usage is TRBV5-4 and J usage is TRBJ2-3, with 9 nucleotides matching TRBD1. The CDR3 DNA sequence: TGTGCCAGCAGTCCACAGGGGGCCACAGATACGCAGTATTTT. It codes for CASSPQGATDTQYF.